This T cell receptor beta chain stems from a study of blood T cell repertoires in COVID-19. Study background: Acute and convalescent COVID-19 specimens originated in the United States, Italy and Spain. The analysed material was cDNA or gDNA that came from T cells, B-cell-depleted T cells, or PBMCs.

Concerning this clone itself: The same CDR3 can be traced to other DNA sequences in this sample.

This table comes from immunoSEQ multiplex PCR, and its TCRdb copy is limited to in-frame clones, with some not included. There are tens of thousands of clones in the sample; 85% to 90% occur only once, and around 3% lies in the top ten. The CDR3 length is 15 residues. V shed 1 base and J shed 0 bases, with 10 bases lying between them. Germline V gives CDR1 GTSNPN, CDR2 SVGIG (reference sequence). Material for sequencing was peripheral blood. The sequence came from a man older than 75 with acute or convalescent COVID-19. The chain joins TRBV30 to TRBJ1-5; tentatively, D is TRBD1 (6 bases). CDR3 DNA: TGTGCCTGGAGTGGGGGGCAGGGTAGCAATCAGCCCCAGCATTTT. It yields the protein CAWSGGQGSNQPQHF.